The 16 T cell receptor beta chains below come from one sample, sequenced in a study of CD8 T cells in ankylosing spondylitis. These TCRs' antigens remain unknown. TCRdb re-called the 5' RACE reads with MiXCR, one entry per CDR3 protein. The repertoire consists of around 540,000 distinct CDR3 sequences, with 10% to 15% occurring once and the leading ten covering 6.8%. Whole-study findings and limits: Roughly 8 highly homologous variants made up a TCR beta motif that seemed to typify ankylosing spondylitis blood.

Sequencing was performed on blood, either unsorted or a sorted T cell fraction (not recorded which). All receptors derive from a male donor with ankylosing spondylitis.

This chain joins TRBV20-1 and TRBJ2-1; 7 nucleotides agree with TRBD1. Per the germline V gene, CDR1 is DFQATT and CDR2 is SNEGSKA (reference sequence). The V segment lost 6 bases and the J segment 3 bases; nucleotides outside the gene matches: 11. The length of the CDR3 is 15 residues. The CDR3 coding sequence is TGCAGTGCCCCCGACCGGGACAGAGACTACAATGAGCAGTTCTTC. This encodes CSAPDRDRDYNEQFF.

This clonotype was detected only a few times. The CDR3 DNA reads as TGTGCCAGCACCAGAGACAGGGGGATAGGTGAAGCTTTCTTT. Translating it yields CASTRDRGIGEAFF. This chain connects TRBV12-3 or TRBV12-4 to TRBJ1-1, with TRBD1 matching over 9 bases. The CDR3 covers 14 residues. V was pared by 7 bases and J by 7 bases, with 10 bases of the junction left unmatched.

The V call is TRBV12-3 or TRBV12-4, the J call TRBJ1-1; D is perhaps TRBD1 (5 bases). Trimming cost V 2 bases and J 1 base, with 17 bases left between them. The CDR3 extends over 17 amino acids. The CDR3 reads CASSLRRGGRANTEAFF. The CDR3 DNA sequence: TGTGCCAGCAGTTTAAGGCGGGGTGGCAGGGCGAACACTGAAGCTTTCTTT.

The chain is built from TRBV27 and TRBJ1-1; D is uncertain. V was pared by 0 bases and J by 5 bases, with 10 bases between. CDR3 size: 14 residues. Germline V lookup: CDR1 MNHEY, CDR2 SMNVEV (reference sequence). CDR3 nucleotides: TGTGCCAGCAGTTTATCGAGGAGGGAAACTGAAGCTTTCTTT. Translated: CASSLSRRETEAFF.

The genes are TRBV12-3 or TRBV12-4 and TRBJ2-5; no clear D gene. The ends were cut back, 7 bases at V and 5 bases at J, with 8 bases in the middle. This CDR3 has 11 amino acids. CDR3 loop: CASTFRETQYF. The CDR3 nucleotides are TGTGCCAGCACATTCAGGGAGACCCAGTACTTC.

The V and J genes are TRBV29-1 and TRBJ1-2; D is possibly TRBD1 (5 bases). CDR3 size: 14 residues. Germline V gene lookup returns CDR1 SQVTM and CDR2 ANQGSEA. Trimming took off 6 bases at V and 4 bases at J, with 18 bases between the two ends. The CDR3 sequence is CSVRRGNRRYGYTF. As DNA, the CDR3 is TGCAGCGTCCGACGAGGGAACAGGCGCTATGGCTACACCTTC.

V and J are TRBV20-1 and TRBJ1-5; no clear D. V was trimmed by 6 bases and J by 7 bases, leaving 16 bases between them. Germline assignment: CDR1 DFQATT and CDR2 SNEGSKA (reference sequence). This CDR3 region has 13 residues. CDR3 nucleotide sequence: TGCAGTGCAGTAGCTCCGGAACCCCAGCCCCAGCATTTT. Protein sequence: CSAVAPEPQPQHF.

The chain couples TRBV20-1 to TRBJ2-5, with D perhaps matching TRBD1 (6 bases). The CDR3 loop spans 15 amino acids. Trimming stripped 0 bases from V and 4 bases from J, with 15 bases between. Germline V CDR1 and CDR2: DFQATT, SNEGSKA (reference sequence). CDR3 amino acids: CSARDPGRGGETQYF. DNA of the CDR3: TGCAGTGCTAGAGATCCCGGCAGGGGCGGAGAGACCCAGTACTTC.

This clonotype came up a few times. The rearrangement links TRBV18 to TRBJ1-3; possible D gene TRBD1, 5 bases. V was shortened by 4 bases and J by 0 bases, with 13 bases between the two germline ends. Germline loops: CDR1 KGHSH, CDR2 LQKENI. The CDR3 is made up of 16 amino acids. The CDR3: CASSLEGRPSGNTIYF. The CDR3 DNA sequence: TGTGCCAGCTCACTCGAGGGGCGACCCTCTGGAAACACCATATATTTT.

A few counts support this clonotype. The genes are TRBV29-1 and TRBJ1-4; D may be TRBD1 (5 bases). V dropped 0 bases and J dropped 8 bases, with 19 bases sitting between them. The CDR3 spans 16 residues. The germline V gene has CDR1 SQVTM and CDR2 ANQGSEA. CDR3 protein: CSVEDGAGLLGEKLFF. Here the CDR3 DNA reads TGCAGCGTTGAAGATGGGGCAGGACTACTTGGGGAAAAACTGTTTTTT.

This clonotype was recorded at least ten times. The rearrangement links TRBV15 to TRBJ2-7; TRBD2 agrees at 9 bases. The CDR3 has 15 amino acids. From germline, CDR1 is LNHNV and CDR2 YYDKDF (reference sequence). The J segment lost 6 bases and the V segment lost 0 bases, leaving 6 bases of the junction unmatched. In DNA form, the CDR3 reads TGTGCCACCAGCAGAGATGATAGCGGGAGCTTCGAGCAGTACTTC. This encodes CATSRDDSGSFEQYF.

CDR3 coding DNA: TGTGCCAGCAGCCAAGGGGACAGGGGATTTGAAAAACTGTTTTTT. Its protein is CASSQGDRGFEKLFF. The V gene is TRBV3-1, the J gene TRBJ1-4; 10 bases are a match to TRBD1. The CDR3 contains 15 residues. CDR1 LGHDT and CDR2 YNNKEL come from the germline V gene (reference sequence). V trimming: 1 base; J trimming: 7 bases; junction bases outside the gene matches: 3.

This clonotype turned up a few times. This chain uses TRBV9 with TRBJ1-5; 11 bases align to TRBD1. From germline, CDR1 is SGDLS and CDR2 YYNGEE. The CDR3 has 16 amino acids. Germline trimming cut 1 base from V and 7 bases from J; bases unmatched to any gene: 7. The CDR3 reads CASSVTGTGGVQPQHF. In nucleotides, the CDR3 is TGTGCCAGCAGCGTAACCGGGACAGGGGGAGTCCAGCCCCAGCATTTT.

The chain recombines TRBV9 with TRBJ2-7, with D perhaps TRBD1 (6 bases). The ends were cut back, 3 bases at V and 5 bases at J, with 15 bases in the middle. This CDR3 is 14 amino acids long. CDR1 and CDR2 from the germline V gene are SGDLS and YYNGEE. CDR3 sequence: CASSAQGGSDEQYF. DNA of the CDR3: TGTGCCAGCAGCGCCCAAGGGGGTAGCGACGAGCAGTACTTC.

V is TRBV11-2 and J is TRBJ2-2, with 7 bases matching TRBD1. The V segment lost 0 bases and the J segment 0 bases; nucleotides outside the gene matches: 4. This CDR3 spans 17 amino acids. The germline gives CDR1 SGHAT, CDR2 FQNNGV. The CDR3, as DNA: TGTGCCAGCAGCTTAGATAGGGACAGCTCGAACACCGGGGAGCTGTTTTTT. Amino acids: CASSLDRDSSNTGELFF.

The table lists this clonotype with a few counts. The chain links TRBV20-1 to TRBJ2-3; 13 nucleotides agree with TRBD2. This CDR3 has 14 residues. CDR1 is DFQATT and CDR2 is SNEGSKA in the germline V gene (reference sequence). V shed 5 bases, J shed 2 bases, and the junction held 1 base outside the gene matches. CDR3 bases: TGCAGTGCTGGGACTAGCGGGAACACAGATACGCAGTATTTT. Amino acid sequence: CSAGTSGNTDTQYF.